These 23 T cell receptor beta chains were sequenced from one sample in a study of shared clonotypes between healthy human individuals. The table came from immunoSEQ multiplex PCR; TCRdb's copy has only in-frame clones and leaves some out. The data hold roughly 1,800,000 clones, with approximately 95% observed a single time. Naivety among CD8 cells was defined by CD45RO negativity and positive CCR7 selection, thereby excluding terminally differentiated effector memory CD45RA+ cells. The sequenced sample consisted of naive CD8+ T cells sorted from blood. Receptors were obtained from a man aged 18 to 35 in good health.

This clone came up a few times. The rearrangement joins TRBV4-1 to TRBJ1-2; tentatively, D is TRBD1 (6 bases). This CDR3 contains 14 residues. Germline lookup yields CDR1 MGHRA and CDR2 YSYEKL. With 3 bases removed from V and 4 bases from J, the gap between germline ends came to 12 bases. CDR3 protein: CASSQGAPGYGYTF. The CDR3 nucleotides read TGCGCCAGCAGCCAGGGGGCGCCGGGCTATGGCTACACCTTC.

The chain joins TRBV18 to TRBJ2-7; 7 bases match TRBD2. Per the germline V gene, CDR1 is KGHSH and CDR2 is LQKENI. The V and J ends lost 0 bases and 5 bases, in that order; junction bases with no gene match: 7. CDR3 length: 15 residues. Written as DNA, the CDR3 is TGTGCCAGCTCACCACCAGAGGGAGGGCCCCACGAGCAGTACTTC. Protein: CASSPPEGGPHEQYF.

The chain employs TRBV7-9 and TRBJ2-7; TRBD1 aligns across 8 bases. The germline gives CDR1 SEHNR, CDR2 FQNEAQ (reference sequence). This CDR3 spans 17 amino acids. The junction had 15 bases not matched to a gene; V was cut back by 5 bases and J by 3 bases. In nucleotides, the CDR3 is TGTGCCAGCAGCCCAGACGGACAGGGTTGGGCCGACTACGAGCAGTACTTC. This sequence encodes CASSPDGQGWADYEQYF.

This chain connects TRBV27 to TRBJ2-7, with 9 bases aligning to TRBD2. The germline CDR1 and CDR2 sequences are MNHEY and SMNVEV (reference sequence). V lost 3 bases, J lost 3 bases, and 12 bases stayed unmatched. There are 17 residues in the CDR3. This CDR3 reads CASSLSLAGPPYYEQYF. CDR3 bases: TGTGCCAGCAGTTTGAGCCTAGCGGGACCCCCCTACTACGAGCAGTACTTC.

Comment on this clone: Other DNA variants within this sample encode the same CDR3. CDR3 bases: TGTGCCAGCAGTTACCGAGAAGGAGACACTGAAGCTTTCTTT. Amino acid sequence: CASSYREGDTEAFF. This rearrangement joins TRBV6-5 to TRBJ1-1; D remains unclear. V dropped 2 bases and J dropped 3 bases, with 10 bases sitting between them. This CDR3 is built from 14 residues. In germline, CDR1 is MNHEY, CDR2 SVGAGI.

CDR3 sequence: CASSDPGTGFPYGYTF. The CDR3 nucleotides read TGTGCCAGCAGCGACCCGGGGACAGGGTTCCCCTATGGCTACACCTTC. J is TRBJ1-2 and V is TRBV9; TRBD1 matches at 9 bases. The CDR3 extends over 16 amino acids. V lost 3 bases, J lost 4 bases, and 10 bases stayed unmatched. Germline CDR1 is SGDLS and CDR2 is YYNGEE.

The table lists this clone with a few counts. This chain links TRBV20-1 with TRBJ2-1; 7 bases are shared with TRBD2. This CDR3 region has 11 residues. Trimming removed 3 bases from V and 15 bases from J; junction bases left unmatched: 8. Germline V CDR1 and CDR2: DFQATT, SNEGSKA (reference sequence). The CDR3 nucleotides read TGCAGTGCTAGCTCGGCGGGAGCGTTGTTCTTC. This encodes CSASSAGALFF.

The V gene is TRBV28, the J gene TRBJ1-2; TRBD1 might be the D (5 bases). The CDR3 spans 14 residues. Looked up from germline, CDR1 is MDHEN and CDR2 is SYDVKM. Trimming pared 7 bases from V and 5 bases from J, leaving 17 bases between. The CDR3 is CASTRRGSGYGYTF. The CDR3, as DNA: TGTGCCAGCACTCGGAGGGGCAGTGGGTATGGCTACACCTTC.

The chain is built from TRBV7-9 and TRBJ2-2, with D tentatively TRBD2 (6 bases). The germline CDR1 and CDR2 sequences are SEHNR and FQNEAQ (reference sequence). This CDR3 spans 15 amino acids. Trimming took off 6 bases at V and 3 bases at J, with 14 bases between the two ends. CDR3 DNA: TGTGCCAGCAGGCTGGTGGGGGAGGACACCGGGGAGCTGTTTTTT. Amino acid sequence: CASRLVGEDTGELFF.

This chain connects TRBV13 to TRBJ1-1; the match to TRBD1 covers 8 bases. Germline V gene data show CDR1 as PRHDT and CDR2 as FYEKMQ (reference sequence). The CDR3 has 15 residues. Unmatched junction bases numbered 8, after V lost 5 bases and J lost 3 bases. CDR3 protein: CASSQTGVADTEAFF. For the CDR3, the DNA is TGTGCCAGCAGCCAGACAGGGGTGGCGGACACTGAAGCTTTCTTT.

The chain uses TRBV27 and TRBJ2-3; D remains unclear. Germline lookup yields CDR1 MNHEY and CDR2 SMNVEV (reference sequence). The CDR3 sequence is 15 residues long. Trimming removed 4 bases at V and 5 bases at J, with 16 bases between. In DNA form, the CDR3 reads TGTGCCAGCAGTTCCAGGACGGGCCCGGGAGATACGCAGTATTTT. It specifies CASSSRTGPGDTQYF.

The chain employs TRBV4-3 and TRBJ2-7, with D possibly matching TRBD2 (6 bases). V lost 0 bases, J lost 1 base, and 13 bases lay in between. The CDR3 totals 16 residues. Per germline, CDR1 LGHNA and CDR2 YSLEER. CDR3 region: CASSQDLGTYSYEQYF. The CDR3 nucleotides are TGCGCCAGCAGCCAAGATCTGGGGACTTATTCCTACGAGCAGTACTTC.

The chain is built from TRBV28 and TRBJ2-7; D is unclear. Germline V lookup: CDR1 MDHEN, CDR2 SYDVKM. V lost 1 base and J 2 bases, leaving 3 bases between the germline ends. CDR3 length: 12 amino acids. The CDR3 DNA reads TGTGCCAGCAGTTTATCGCCCTACGAGCAGTACTTC. It translates to CASSLSPYEQYF.

This chain uses TRBV4-3 with TRBJ2-3; a weak D match, TRBD2 (6 bases). Germline lookup yields CDR1 LGHNA and CDR2 YSLEER. Trimming stripped 1 base from V and 1 base from J, with 18 bases between. This CDR3 has 18 amino acids. The CDR3 protein is CASSQVGPGEWGTDTQYF. CDR3 coding DNA: TGCGCCAGCAGCCAAGTAGGTCCGGGGGAGTGGGGCACAGATACGCAGTATTTT.

J is TRBJ2-7 and V is TRBV4-1; D may be TRBD2 (6 bases). This CDR3 has 14 residues. Deletions cut 0 bases from V and 6 bases from J, with 12 bases between. Germline V gene data show CDR1 as MGHRA and CDR2 as YSYEKL. CDR3 loop: CASSQDPGVSEQYF. In DNA, the CDR3 is TGCGCCAGCAGCCAAGATCCGGGGGTCTCCGAGCAGTACTTC.

V gene TRBV9 combines with J gene TRBJ2-3, with 8 bases matching TRBD2. The CDR3 contains 15 residues. Germline V gives CDR1 SGDLS, CDR2 YYNGEE. Trimming removed 3 bases from V and 2 bases from J; junction bases left unmatched: 5. DNA for the CDR3: TGTGCCAGCAGCGAAAGCGGGAGCGACACAGATACGCAGTATTTT. Translated, it gives CASSESGSDTDTQYF.

With regard to this clone: The identical CDR3 is also encoded by other nucleotide sequences in the sample. The chain recombines TRBV9 with TRBJ2-3; no reliable D call. The germline CDR1 and CDR2 sequences are SGDLS and YYNGEE. The CDR3 runs to 14 residues. Trimming removed 3 bases at V and 0 bases at J, with 8 bases between. CDR3 amino acids: CASSADRSTDTQYF. CDR3 sequence (DNA): TGTGCCAGCAGCGCAGATAGGAGCACAGATACGCAGTATTTT. Full variable domain (outside the CDR3, taken from reference TRBV9 and TRBJ2-3): DSGVTQTPKHLITATGQRVTLRCSPRSGDLSVYWYQQSLDQGLQFLIQYYNGEERAKGNILERFSAQQFPDLHSELNLSSLELGDSALYFCASSADRSTDTQYFGPGTRLTVL.

The chain joins TRBV5-8 to TRBJ2-2, with D perhaps assigned TRBD1 or TRBD2 (5 bases each). The CDR3 contains 16 residues. The germline V gene has CDR1 SGHTS and CDR2 YDEGEE. V was trimmed by 0 bases and J by 7 bases, leaving 16 bases between them. This CDR3 is CASSLDGASYFGELFF. The CDR3 bases are TGTGCCAGCAGCTTGGACGGGGCATCGTATTTCGGGGAGCTGTTTTTT.

The V and J genes are TRBV6-6 and TRBJ2-1, with D perhaps TRBD2 (6 bases). Trimming pared 4 bases from V and 4 bases from J, leaving 11 bases between. Germline CDR1 is MNHNY and CDR2 is SVGAGI (reference sequence). CDR3 length: 14 residues. The CDR3 nucleotides are TGTGCCAGCAGTTCGAGCGGGCCTTACAATGAGCAGTTCTTC. Protein product: CASSSSGPYNEQFF.

The chain uses TRBV30 and TRBJ1-1; the D gene is possibly TRBD1 (5 bases). This CDR3 comprises 13 residues. Trimming shortened V by 6 bases and J by 5 bases, and 16 bases separated the two germline ends. Germline V gene data show CDR1 as GTSNPN and CDR2 as SVGIG (reference sequence). The CDR3 loop is CACRRGGDTEAFF. CDR3 DNA sequence: TGTGCCTGCCGACGGGGAGGGGATACTGAAGCTTTCTTT.

The chain recombines TRBV6-5 with TRBJ1-6; perhaps TRBD1 as D (6 bases). Germline V gene data show CDR1 as MNHEY and CDR2 as SVGAGI. V dropped 5 bases and J dropped 8 bases, with 16 bases sitting between them. The CDR3 extends over 15 amino acids. The CDR3 DNA sequence: TGTGCCAGCAGTGCCCACTCAGGGGTACATTCACCCCTCCACTTT. Translating gives CASSAHSGVHSPLHF.

This chain uses TRBV5-6 with TRBJ1-4, with 8 bases identical to TRBD1. Germline lookup yields CDR1 SGHDT and CDR2 YYEEEE. This CDR3 spans 17 amino acids. J lost 4 bases, V lost 4 bases, and 12 bases had no gene match. The CDR3 is CASSGGAGGRVNEKLFF. The CDR3 coding sequence is TGTGCCAGCAGCGGGGGAGCAGGGGGCAGGGTTAATGAAAAACTGTTTTTT.

The rearrangement links TRBV28 to TRBJ1-2; 7 bases map to TRBD1. Germline-derived CDR1 and CDR2 are MDHEN and SYDVKM. CDR3 length: 15 residues. With V trimmed by 8 bases and J by 1 base, 10 bases remained unmatched. CDR3 DNA sequence: TGTGCCAGCCAAGCAGGGACAGAACTTAACTATGGCTACACCTTC. It encodes CASQAGTELNYGYTF.